This TCR beta chain emerged from a study of T-cell memory formation after mild COVID-19. Turning to the study itself: Largely, TCR clusters stayed within a single donor.

The study's findings and limits: Shrinking CD4+ clones were chiefly CM and EM; CD8+ ones were chiefly EMRA. Day 15 to 85 contracting clones showed balanced CD4/CD8; day 15 to 37 expanders favored CD4+.

TCRdb passed the 5' RACE reads through MiXCR, listing each CDR3 protein once. The sample records approximately 560,000 distinct CDR3 sequences, approximately 15% being singletons. V lost 6 bases and J lost 7, with 18 bases in between. This CDR3 contains 14 residues. In germline, CDR1 is LNHDA, CDR2 SQIVND (reference sequence). The table lists this clonotype with a few counts. No antigen is known for it. This chain uses TRBV19 with TRBJ1-2; TRBD1 might be the D (6 bases). Material: PBMCs or a T cell subset sorted from them (not recorded which). This receptor was obtained from an adult woman who had mild COVID-19 (a few samples of this study predate the infection). Cell type and time point are not known. CDR3 bases: TGTGCCAGTAGACCAAAGATTAAGGGGGGTGGCTACACCTTC. Translating gives CASRPKIKGGGYTF.